This T cell receptor (beta chain) was recovered during a study of cytomegalovirus exposure and HLA in healthy donors. Germline loops: CDR1 SNHLY, CDR2 FYNNEI. The V and J ends lost 4 bases and 5 bases, in that order; junction bases with no gene match: 10. This CDR3 region has 16 residues. The PCR used 60 Vbeta and 13 Jbeta primers. Generated by immunoSEQ multiplex PCR, the TCRdb table keeps only in-frame clones and is missing some. The data show some 200,000 clones, about 70% seen once. The sample taken for sequencing was PBMCs. This clonotype was obtained from a woman aged 25-40 years in good health and CMV-seronegative. The chain joins TRBV2 to TRBJ2-5, with 10 bases that match TRBD2. The CDR3 reads CASSVVSGGRGETQYF. In nucleotides, the CDR3 is TGTGCCAGCAGTGTCGTTAGCGGGGGGCGGGGGGAGACCCAGTACTTC.